This T cell receptor beta chain was captured in a study of cytotoxic CD8 clonotypes in ibrutinib-treated CLL. Study-wide background: Investigators collected response samples after a median 12 months of treatment, range 6 to 36. Overall study findings and caveats: Against age-matched healthy donors, baseline clonality ran higher and tracked circulating CD8+ T-cell counts.

V gave up 4 bases and J gave up 6 bases, with 9 bases separating them. The germline V gene encodes CDR1 SGHRS and CDR2 YFSETQ. CDR3 length equals 12 residues. Notes on this clone: Its antigen remains unknown.

The planned depth of sequencing spanned 1 in 200,000 to 1 in 1 million T cells. Libraries were prepared by immunoSEQ multiplex PCR; TCRdb keeps only in-frame clonotypes and omits some of them. This table holds over 120,000 clones, about three quarters found once. The chain employs TRBV5-1 and TRBJ2-3; D ambiguous. The sequences come from PBMCs, collected after 24 months of ibrutinib treatment. This clonotype originated in a human donor with chronic lymphocytic leukemia. The CDR3: CASSPDGDTQYF. The CDR3 nucleotides are TGCGCCAGCAGCCCCGACGGGGATACGCAGTATTTT.